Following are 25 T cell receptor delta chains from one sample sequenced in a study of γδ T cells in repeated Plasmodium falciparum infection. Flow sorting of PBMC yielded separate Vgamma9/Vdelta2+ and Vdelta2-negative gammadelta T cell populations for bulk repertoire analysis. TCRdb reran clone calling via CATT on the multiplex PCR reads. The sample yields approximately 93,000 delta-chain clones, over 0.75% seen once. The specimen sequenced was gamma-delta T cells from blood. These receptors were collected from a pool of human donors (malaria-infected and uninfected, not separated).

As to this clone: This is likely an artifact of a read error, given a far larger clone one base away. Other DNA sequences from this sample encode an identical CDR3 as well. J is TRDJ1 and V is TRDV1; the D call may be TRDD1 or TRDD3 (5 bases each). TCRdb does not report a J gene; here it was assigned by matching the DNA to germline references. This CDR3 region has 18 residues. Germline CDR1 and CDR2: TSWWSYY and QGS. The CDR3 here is CALGEIAQVVPHTDKLIF. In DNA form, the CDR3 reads TGCGCTCTTGGGGAAATTGCTCAAGTCGTCCCCCACACCGATAAACTCATCTTT.

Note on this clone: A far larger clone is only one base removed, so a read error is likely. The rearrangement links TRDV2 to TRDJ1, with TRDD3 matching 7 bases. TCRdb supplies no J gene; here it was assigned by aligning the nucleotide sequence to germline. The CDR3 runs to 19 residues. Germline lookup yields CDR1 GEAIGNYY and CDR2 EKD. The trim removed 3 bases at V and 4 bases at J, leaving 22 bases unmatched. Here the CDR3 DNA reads TGTGCCTGTGACCCCGTGCCTGATGCTGGGGGCGATGAACACGATAAACTCATCTTT. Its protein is CACDPVPDAGGDEHDKLIF.

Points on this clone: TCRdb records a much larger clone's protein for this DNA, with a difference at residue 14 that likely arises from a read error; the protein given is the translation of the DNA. This chain's CDR3 is CALGVRITGGGKLTF. The CDR3 coding sequence is TGTGCTCTTGGGGTTAGAATTACTGGGGGAGGTAAACTCACCTTT. No J gene call was made, and the V gene is TRDV1; the D call TRDD3 from the table was never checked on the DNA. CDR1 is TSWWSYY and CDR2 is QGS in the germline V gene. The CDR3 is 15 residues long.

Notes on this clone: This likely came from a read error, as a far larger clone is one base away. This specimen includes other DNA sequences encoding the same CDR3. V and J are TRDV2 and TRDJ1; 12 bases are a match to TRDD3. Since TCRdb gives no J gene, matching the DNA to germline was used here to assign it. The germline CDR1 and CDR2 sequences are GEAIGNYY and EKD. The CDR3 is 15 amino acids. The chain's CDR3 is CACDTGLGDTYKLIF. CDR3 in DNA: TGCGCCTGTGACACCGGACTGGGGGATACTTATAAACTCATCTTT.

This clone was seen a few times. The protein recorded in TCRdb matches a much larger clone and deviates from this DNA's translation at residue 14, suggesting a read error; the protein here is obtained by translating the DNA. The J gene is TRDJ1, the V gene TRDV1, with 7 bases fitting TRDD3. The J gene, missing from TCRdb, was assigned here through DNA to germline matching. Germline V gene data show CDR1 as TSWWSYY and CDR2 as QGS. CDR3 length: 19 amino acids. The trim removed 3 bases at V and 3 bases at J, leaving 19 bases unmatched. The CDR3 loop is CALGEPSSLGVHHPDKLIF. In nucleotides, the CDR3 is TGTGCTCTTGGGGAGCCTAGTAGTCTGGGGGTCCACCACCCCGATAAACTCATCTTT.

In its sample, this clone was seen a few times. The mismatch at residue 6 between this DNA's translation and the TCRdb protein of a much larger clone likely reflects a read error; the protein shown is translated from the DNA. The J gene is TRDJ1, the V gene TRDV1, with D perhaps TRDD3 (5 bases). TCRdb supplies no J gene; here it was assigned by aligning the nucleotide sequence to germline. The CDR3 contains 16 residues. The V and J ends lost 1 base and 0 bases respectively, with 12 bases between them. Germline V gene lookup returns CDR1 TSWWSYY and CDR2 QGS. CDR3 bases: TGTGCTCTTGGGGAACCCCCCGGGGGTTACACCGATAAACTCATCTTT. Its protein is CALGEPPGGYTDKLIF.

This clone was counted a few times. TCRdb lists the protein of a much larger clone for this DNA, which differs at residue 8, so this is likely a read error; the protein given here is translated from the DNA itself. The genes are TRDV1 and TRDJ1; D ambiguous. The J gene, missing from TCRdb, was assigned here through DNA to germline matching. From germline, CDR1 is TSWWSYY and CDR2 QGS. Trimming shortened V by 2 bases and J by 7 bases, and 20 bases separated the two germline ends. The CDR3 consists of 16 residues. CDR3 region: CALGEFCAGPSVKLIF. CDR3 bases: TGTGCTCTTGGGGAATTCTGTGCTGGTCCAAGTGTTAAACTCATCTTT.

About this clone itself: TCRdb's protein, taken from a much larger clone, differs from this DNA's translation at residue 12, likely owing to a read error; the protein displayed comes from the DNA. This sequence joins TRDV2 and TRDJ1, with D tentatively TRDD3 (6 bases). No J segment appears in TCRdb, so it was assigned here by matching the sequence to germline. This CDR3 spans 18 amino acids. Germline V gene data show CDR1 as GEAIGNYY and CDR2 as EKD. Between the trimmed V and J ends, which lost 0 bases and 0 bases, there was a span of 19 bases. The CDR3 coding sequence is TGTGCCTGTGACACCCTGGGGATTTCTGTGGGGAACACCGATAAACTCATCTTT. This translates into CACDTLGISVGNTDKLIF.

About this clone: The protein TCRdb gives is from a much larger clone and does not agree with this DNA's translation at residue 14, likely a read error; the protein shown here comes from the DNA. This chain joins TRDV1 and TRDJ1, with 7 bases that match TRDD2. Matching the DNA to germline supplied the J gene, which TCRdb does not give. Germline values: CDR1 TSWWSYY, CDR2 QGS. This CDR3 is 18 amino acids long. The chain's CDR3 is CALGERLLPRGYTNKLIF. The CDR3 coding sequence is TGTGCTCTTGGGGAAAGGCTACTTCCTAGGGGGTACACCAATAAACTCATCTTT.

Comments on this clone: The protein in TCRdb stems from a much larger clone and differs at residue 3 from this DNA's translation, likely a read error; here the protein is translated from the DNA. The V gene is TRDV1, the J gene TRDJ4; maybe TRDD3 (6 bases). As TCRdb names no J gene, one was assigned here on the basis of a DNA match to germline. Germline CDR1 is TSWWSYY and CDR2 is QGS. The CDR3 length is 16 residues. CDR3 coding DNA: TGTGCTCCTGGGGAAATTGGTGGGCTGGGGACCGGGCCCCTGATCTTT. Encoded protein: CAPGEIGGLGTGPLIF.

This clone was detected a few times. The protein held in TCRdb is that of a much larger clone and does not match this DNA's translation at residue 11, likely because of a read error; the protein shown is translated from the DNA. CDR3 nucleotide sequence: TGTGCTCTTACAATTCCTACCTACTGGGGGACACCAAAACTCATCTTT. Encoded protein: CALTIPTYWGTPKLIF. The V and J genes are TRDV1 and TRDJ1; TRDD3 agrees at 9 bases. TCRdb does not report a J gene; here it was assigned by matching the DNA to germline references. The length of the CDR3 is 16 residues. In germline, CDR1 is TSWWSYY, CDR2 QGS. V lost 8 bases and J lost 8; bases outside the gene matches: 18.

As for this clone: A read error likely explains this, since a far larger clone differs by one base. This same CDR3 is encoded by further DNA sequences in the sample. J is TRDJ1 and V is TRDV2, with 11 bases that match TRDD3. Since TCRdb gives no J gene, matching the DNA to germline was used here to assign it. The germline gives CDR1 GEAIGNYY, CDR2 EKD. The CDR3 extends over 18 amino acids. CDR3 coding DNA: TGTGCCTGCGACAGGATACTGGGGGATATGAAGGACACCGATAAACTCATCTTT. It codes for CACDRILGDMKDTDKLIF.

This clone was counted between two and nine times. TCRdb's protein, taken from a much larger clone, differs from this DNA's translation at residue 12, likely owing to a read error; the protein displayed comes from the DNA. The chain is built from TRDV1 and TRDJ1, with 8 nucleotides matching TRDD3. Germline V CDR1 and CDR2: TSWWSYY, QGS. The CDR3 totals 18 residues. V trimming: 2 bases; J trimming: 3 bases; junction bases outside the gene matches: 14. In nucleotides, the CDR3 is TGTGCTCTTGGGGAAAGCCCCCTGTACTGGGGGCCTTCCGATAAACTCATCTTT. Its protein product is CALGESPLYWGPSDKLIF.

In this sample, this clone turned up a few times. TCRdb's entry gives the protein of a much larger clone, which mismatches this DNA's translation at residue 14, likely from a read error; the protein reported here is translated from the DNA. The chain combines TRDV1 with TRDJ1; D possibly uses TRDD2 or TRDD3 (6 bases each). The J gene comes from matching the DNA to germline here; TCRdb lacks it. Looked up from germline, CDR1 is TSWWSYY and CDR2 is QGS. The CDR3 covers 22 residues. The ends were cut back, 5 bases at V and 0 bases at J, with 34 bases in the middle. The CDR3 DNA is TGTGCTCTTGGGTCCAGGGGATCCTACGAGTTAGTGGGGGCCCCCTACACCGATAAACTCATCTTT. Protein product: CALGSRGSYELVGAPYTDKLIF.

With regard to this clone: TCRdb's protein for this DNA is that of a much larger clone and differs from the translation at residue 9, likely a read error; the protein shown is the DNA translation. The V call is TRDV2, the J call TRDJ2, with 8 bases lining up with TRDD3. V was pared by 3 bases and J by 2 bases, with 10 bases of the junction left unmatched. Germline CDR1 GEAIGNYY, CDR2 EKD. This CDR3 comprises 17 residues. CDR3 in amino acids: CACDVDWGVRLTAQLFF. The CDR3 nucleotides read TGTGCCTGTGACGTCGACTGGGGGGTAAGGTTGACAGCACAACTCTTCTTT.

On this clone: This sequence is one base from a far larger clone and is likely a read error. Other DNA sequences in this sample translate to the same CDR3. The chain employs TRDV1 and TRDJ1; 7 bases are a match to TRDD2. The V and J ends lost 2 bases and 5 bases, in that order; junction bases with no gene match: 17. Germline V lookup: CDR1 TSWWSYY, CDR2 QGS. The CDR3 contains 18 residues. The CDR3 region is CALGERFPTTGSRDKLIF. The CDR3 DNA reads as TGTGCTCTTGGGGAAAGATTTCCTACGACCGGGTCTCGTGATAAACTCATCTTT.

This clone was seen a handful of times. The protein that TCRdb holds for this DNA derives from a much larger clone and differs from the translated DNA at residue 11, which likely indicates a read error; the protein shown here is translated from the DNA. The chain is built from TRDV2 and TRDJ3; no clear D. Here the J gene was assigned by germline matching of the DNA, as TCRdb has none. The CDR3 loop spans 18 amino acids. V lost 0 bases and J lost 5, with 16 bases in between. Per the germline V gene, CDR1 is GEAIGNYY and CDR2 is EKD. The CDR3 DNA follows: TGTGCCTGTGACACCGTTGCGGATGCAGCCCGGGACACCCGACAGATGTTTTTC. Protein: CACDTVADAARDTRQMFF.

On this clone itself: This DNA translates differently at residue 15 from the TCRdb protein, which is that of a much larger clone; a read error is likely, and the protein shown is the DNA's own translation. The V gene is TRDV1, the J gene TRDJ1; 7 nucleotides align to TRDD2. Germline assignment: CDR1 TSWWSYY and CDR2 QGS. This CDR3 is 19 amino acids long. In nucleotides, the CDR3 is TGTGCTCTTGGGGAACCGGGGTTCCTACGGTCTATAGACACCAATAAACTCATCTTT. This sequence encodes CALGEPGFLRSIDTNKLIF.

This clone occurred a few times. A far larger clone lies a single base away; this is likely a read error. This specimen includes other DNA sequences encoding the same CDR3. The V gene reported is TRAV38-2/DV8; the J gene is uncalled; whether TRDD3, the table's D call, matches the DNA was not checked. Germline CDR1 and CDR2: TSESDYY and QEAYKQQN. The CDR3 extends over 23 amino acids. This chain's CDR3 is CAYRSKISFLDPTGGHGTDKLIF. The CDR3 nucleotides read TGTGCTTATAGGAGTAAGATTTCCTTCCTAGACCCTACTGGGGGACACGGGACCGATAAACTTATCTTT.

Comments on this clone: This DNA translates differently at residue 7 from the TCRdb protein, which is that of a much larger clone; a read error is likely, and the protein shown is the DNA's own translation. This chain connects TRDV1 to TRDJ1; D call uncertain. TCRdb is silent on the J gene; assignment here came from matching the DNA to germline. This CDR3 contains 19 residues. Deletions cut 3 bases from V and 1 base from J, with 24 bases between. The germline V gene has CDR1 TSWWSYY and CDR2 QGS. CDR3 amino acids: CALGDPEPPHPLCTDKLIF. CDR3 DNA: TGTGCTCTTGGGGATCCGGAACCCCCACACCCCCTTTGCACCGATAAACTCATCTTT.

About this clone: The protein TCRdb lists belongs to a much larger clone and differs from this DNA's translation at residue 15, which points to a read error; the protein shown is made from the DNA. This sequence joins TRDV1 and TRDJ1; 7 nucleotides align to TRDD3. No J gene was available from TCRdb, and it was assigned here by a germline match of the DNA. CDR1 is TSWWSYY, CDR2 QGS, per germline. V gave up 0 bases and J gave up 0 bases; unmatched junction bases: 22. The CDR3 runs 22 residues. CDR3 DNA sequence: TGTGCTCTTGGGGAACTCAAGGTACCTACTGGGGATAAGCCCGAGGACACCGATAAACTCATCTTT. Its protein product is CALGELKVPTGDKPEDTDKLIF.

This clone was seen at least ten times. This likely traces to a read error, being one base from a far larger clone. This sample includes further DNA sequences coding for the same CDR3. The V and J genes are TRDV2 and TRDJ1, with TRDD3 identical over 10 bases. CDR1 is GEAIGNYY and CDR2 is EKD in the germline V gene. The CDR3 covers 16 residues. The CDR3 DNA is TGTGCCTGTGACCGTACTGGGGGATTTTTCACCGATAAACTCATCTTC. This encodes CACDRTGGFFTDKLIF.

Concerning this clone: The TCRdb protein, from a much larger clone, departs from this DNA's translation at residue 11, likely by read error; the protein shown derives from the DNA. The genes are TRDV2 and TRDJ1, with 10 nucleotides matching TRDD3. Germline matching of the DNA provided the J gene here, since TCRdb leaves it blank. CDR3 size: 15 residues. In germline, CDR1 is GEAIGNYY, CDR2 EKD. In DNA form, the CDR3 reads TGTGCCTGTGAAAGACTGGGGGATGACACCGGTAAACTCATCTTT. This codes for CACERLGDDTGKLIF.

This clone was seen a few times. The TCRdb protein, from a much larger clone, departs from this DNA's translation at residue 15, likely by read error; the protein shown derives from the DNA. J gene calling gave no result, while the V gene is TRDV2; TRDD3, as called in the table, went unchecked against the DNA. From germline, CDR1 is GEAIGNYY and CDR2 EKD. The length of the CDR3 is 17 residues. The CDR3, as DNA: TGTGCCTGTGTCCGAAACTACTGGGGGATAGTTCAGGATAAACCCATCTTT. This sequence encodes CACVRNYWGIVQDKPIF.

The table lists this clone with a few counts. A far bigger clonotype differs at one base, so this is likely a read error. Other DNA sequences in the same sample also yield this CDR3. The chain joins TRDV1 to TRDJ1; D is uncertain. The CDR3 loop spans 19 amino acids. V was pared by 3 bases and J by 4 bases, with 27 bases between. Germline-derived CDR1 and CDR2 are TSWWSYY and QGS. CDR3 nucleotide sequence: TGTGCTCTTGGGGACGCTATCCAAGCTGGTCCGATTCCGTACGATAAACTCATCTTT. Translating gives CALGDAIQAGPIPYDKLIF.